Sequencing of this TCR beta chain was carried out in a study of cytomegalovirus exposure and HLA in healthy donors. Comment on this clone: What it binds is unknown.

The PCR contained 60 Vbeta and 13 Jbeta primers. Assay used: immunoSEQ multiplex PCR; TCRdb lists only in-frame clones, some missing. The repertoire holds roughly 100,000 clones, with about 80% as singletons. Study-wide results and caveats: Exclusion as indistinguishable affected some V segments, including TRBV6-2 and TRBV6-3. Across donors, most TCRs were seen rarely, yet some public ones were widespread. In a later analysis, donors in an Asian-associated ancestry cluster reportedly had fewer N-insertions in productive TCRs than the cohort mean. The study flagged about 150 TCR beta chains as cytomegalovirus-associated.

The CDR3 totals 15 residues. V was trimmed by 5 bases and J by 4 bases, leaving 15 bases between them. Germline CDR1 reads SGHVS; CDR2 reads FNYEAQ. The rearrangement uses TRBV7-6 and TRBJ2-1, with a weak D call TRBD2 (6 bases). The receptor's source is a man aged 35 to 55 in good health and CMV-seronegative. The sample consisted of PBMCs. The chain's CDR3 is CASSPWRGVYNEQFF. The CDR3 DNA reads as TGTGCCAGCAGCCCCTGGCGGGGAGTATACAATGAGCAGTTCTTC.